The rows below give T cell receptor beta chains drawn from one sample of a study of T cells after yellow fever vaccination. Using its own MiXCR run on the 5' RACE reads, TCRdb lists one record per CDR3 protein. The sample shows approximately 330,000 distinct CDR3 sequences, 9.5% to 15% of them seen only once. The starting material was CD4+ T cells sorted from PBMCs, obtained 15 days after the yellow fever booster vaccination. These receptors came from a man aged 18 to 30 who received the YFV17D yellow fever vaccine. Both conserved end residues are part of each CDR3.

v_gene: TRBV7-2
CDR3aa: CASSLRGGKDYEQYF

v_gene: TRBV12-3/TRBV12-4
CDR3aa: CASSLMGNTEAFF

v_gene: TRBV20-1
CDR3aa: CSARDHRGAQETQYF

v_gene: TRBV7-2
CDR3aa: CASSFVPGGGSPLHF

v_gene: TRBV29-1
CDR3aa: CSANPGTANTEAFF

v_gene: TRBV4-2
CDR3aa: CASSRDLVGYTGELFF

v_gene: TRBV5-1
CDR3aa: CASSFSPLEYSPLHF

v_gene: TRBV18
CDR3aa: CASSPGTDGSPLHF

v_gene: TRBV29-1
CDR3aa: CSVAGPRIEQFF

v_gene: TRBV6-4
CDR3aa: CASSDKINSPLHF

v_gene: TRBV12-3/TRBV12-4
CDR3aa: CASSLLQVLRLNYGYTF

v_gene: TRBV5-1
CDR3aa: CASSLGAVPDEQYF

v_gene: TRBV20-1
CDR3aa: CSKTDRGTDTQYF

v_gene: TRBV3-1
CDR3aa: CASSLTDSSGQYF

v_gene: TRBV6-5
CDR3aa: CASSYGMVWDTEAFF

v_gene: TRBV12-3/TRBV12-4
CDR3aa: CASTYSEYGYTF

v_gene: TRBV12-3/TRBV12-4
CDR3aa: CASRPSTDTQYF

v_gene: TRBV12-3/TRBV12-4
CDR3aa: CASSFVVVGELFF

v_gene: TRBV2
CDR3aa: CASSGQGETGELFF

v_gene: TRBV6-5
CDR3aa: CASRMTGGQETQYF

v_gene: TRBV7-2
CDR3aa: CASRRDGYNEQFF

v_gene: TRBV9
CDR3aa: CASSVTGGGEKLFF

v_gene: TRBV18
CDR3aa: CASSQAGTNTEAFF

v_gene: TRBV11-2
CDR3aa: CASSLDQGTGQPQHF

v_gene: TRBV20-1
CDR3aa: CSAKGRPGDTEAFF

v_gene: TRBV28
CDR3aa: CASTSPGLNTEAFF

v_gene: TRBV10-3
CDR3aa: CANRGTENTGELFF

v_gene: TRBV5-1
CDR3aa: CASSKGQGPGTQYF

v_gene: TRBV7-2
CDR3aa: CASSLQASADTQYF

v_gene: TRBV29-1
CDR3aa: CSVNRVNSYEQYF

v_gene: TRBV3-1
CDR3aa: CASSPSGAGSYNEQFF

v_gene: TRBV20-1
CDR3aa: CSASLNSYEQYF

v_gene: TRBV27
CDR3aa: CASSQGVYEQYF

v_gene: TRBV6-6
CDR3aa: CASSPKPNTEAFF

v_gene: TRBV6-5
CDR3aa: CASRDAVGSGNTIYF

v_gene: TRBV12-3/TRBV12-4
CDR3aa: CASSTQDRSYTF

v_gene: TRBV7-3
CDR3aa: CASSRSRSGANVLTF

v_gene: TRBV18
CDR3aa: CASSRDTNEKLFF

v_gene: TRBV7-2
CDR3aa: CASTPGREAFF

v_gene: TRBV11-2
CDR3aa: CASRLFRDSPGEQFF

v_gene: TRBV7-2
CDR3aa: CASSLGQWGNSPLHF

v_gene: TRBV4-1
CDR3aa: CASSQVQGEEKLFF

v_gene: TRBV30
CDR3aa: CAWRRQGVPNQPQHF

v_gene: TRBV30
CDR3aa: CAWSFGQSNTEAFF

v_gene: TRBV3-1
CDR3aa: CASSHSRYQETQYF

v_gene: TRBV18
CDR3aa: CASSPRTGSEETQYF

v_gene: TRBV15
CDR3aa: CATSSSFFGLAEKTQYF

v_gene: TRBV4-1
CDR3aa: CASRPGIGRAQPQHF

v_gene: TRBV12-3/TRBV12-4
CDR3aa: CASSLGLEQPQHF